This is a list of T cell receptor beta chains from one sample in a study of blood T cell repertoires in COVID-19. Measured with immunoSEQ multiplex PCR; TCRdb has only the in-frame clones, and not every one. The sample contains some 85,000 clones, about 70% of which appear only once. Specimen: peripheral blood. The receptors originated from a woman of 80 years or more with active or convalescent COVID-19. Both conserved end residues are part of each CDR3. D genes are given only for firm matches.

j_call,v_call,d_call,cdr3_aa
TRBJ2-1,TRBV11-2,.,CASSLRGAASSYNEQFF
TRBJ1-2,TRBV29-1,.,CSVEVWDSGYTF
TRBJ2-2,TRBV14,.,CASSQQKTGPTGELFF
TRBJ1-3,TRBV6-5,.,CASSYGGLTGNTIYF
TRBJ1-2,TRBV2,.,CASRIGGDNYGYTF
TRBJ2-2,TRBV6-5,.,CAEGEFDTGELFF
TRBJ1-4,TRBV7-2,TRBD1,CASSPGTATNEKLFF
TRBJ1-4,TRBV7-8,.,CASSLEGGEKLFF
TRBJ2-4,TRBV4-1,TRBD2,CASSQDSQLAGLKNIQYF
TRBJ1-5,TRBV4-1,TRBD1,CASSQGQGGGQPQHF
TRBJ1-2,TRBV20-1,.,CSASSGANYGYTF
TRBJ1-1,TRBV9,.,CASSVMARGTEAFF
TRBJ1-2,TRBV2,.,CASSVKPPGYGYTF
TRBJ1-1,TRBV5-1,.,CASSLGQEAFF
TRBJ2-6,TRBV19,.,CASSPRQNSGANVLTF
TRBJ1-1,TRBV29-1,TRBD1,CSTRQGVSTEAFF
TRBJ2-3,TRBV5-1,.,CASSLGASEDTDTQYF
TRBJ2-1,TRBV9,TRBD2,CASSFRLAGSYNEQFF
TRBJ2-7,TRBV6-5,TRBD1,CASSSGGSYEQYF
TRBJ1-1,TRBV15,TRBD1,CATSGGQGSTEAFF
TRBJ2-3,TRBV10-1,TRBD2,CASRERTSGERTDTQYF
TRBJ1-3,TRBV7-8,TRBD1,CASSFPLRDSGNTIYF
TRBJ2-7,TRBV2,.,CASRVGGYEQYF
TRBJ2-7,TRBV29-1,.,CSVQGSTYEQYF
TRBJ1-1,TRBV12-3/TRBV12-4,.,CASRLRETEAFF
TRBJ1-3,TRBV4-3,.,CASSPGSSGNTIYF
TRBJ1-1,TRBV30,TRBD1,CAWSRDRGTEAFF
TRBJ2-7,TRBV28,.,CASSLLEAEQYF
TRBJ2-2,TRBV3-1/TRBV3-2,.,CASSQGRGIGELFF
TRBJ2-3,TRBV9,TRBD2,CASSVQAGGYDTQYF
TRBJ2-3,TRBV9,.,CASSVAGPAQDTQYF
TRBJ2-7,TRBV6-2/TRBV6-3,.,CASSYPLGGHYEQYF